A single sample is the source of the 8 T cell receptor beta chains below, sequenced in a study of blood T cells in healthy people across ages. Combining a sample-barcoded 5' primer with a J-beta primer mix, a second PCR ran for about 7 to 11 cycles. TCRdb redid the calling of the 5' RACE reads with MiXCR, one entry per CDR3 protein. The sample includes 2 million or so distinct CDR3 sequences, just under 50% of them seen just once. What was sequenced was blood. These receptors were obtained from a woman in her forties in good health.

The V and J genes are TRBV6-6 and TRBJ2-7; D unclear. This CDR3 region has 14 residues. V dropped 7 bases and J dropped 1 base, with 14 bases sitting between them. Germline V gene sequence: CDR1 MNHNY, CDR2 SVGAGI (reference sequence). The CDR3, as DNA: TGTGCCAGCATAGGAGTCTCGTGGTCCTACGAGCAGTACTTC. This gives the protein CASIGVSWSYEQYF.

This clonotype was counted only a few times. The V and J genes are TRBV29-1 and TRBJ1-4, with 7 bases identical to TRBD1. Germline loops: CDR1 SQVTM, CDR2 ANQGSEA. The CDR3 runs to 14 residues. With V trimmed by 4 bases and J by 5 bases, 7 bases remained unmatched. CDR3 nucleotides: TGCAGCGTTGCAGGGGGACAGAGGAATGAAAAACTGTTTTTT. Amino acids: CSVAGGQRNEKLFF.

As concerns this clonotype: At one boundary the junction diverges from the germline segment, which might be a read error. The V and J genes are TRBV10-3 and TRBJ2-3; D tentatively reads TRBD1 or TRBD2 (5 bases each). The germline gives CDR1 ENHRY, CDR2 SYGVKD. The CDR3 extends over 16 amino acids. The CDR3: CAVSESPGTGTDTQYF. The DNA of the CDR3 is TGTGCCGTCAGTGAGTCCCCCGGGACGGGGACAGATACGCAGTATTTT.

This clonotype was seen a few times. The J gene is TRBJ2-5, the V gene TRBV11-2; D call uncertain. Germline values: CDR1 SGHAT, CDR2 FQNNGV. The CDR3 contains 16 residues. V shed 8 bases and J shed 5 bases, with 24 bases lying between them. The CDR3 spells CASGLLTGHKEETQYF. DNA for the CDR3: TGTGCCAGCGGCCTACTAACGGGCCATAAGGAGGAGACCCAGTACTTC.

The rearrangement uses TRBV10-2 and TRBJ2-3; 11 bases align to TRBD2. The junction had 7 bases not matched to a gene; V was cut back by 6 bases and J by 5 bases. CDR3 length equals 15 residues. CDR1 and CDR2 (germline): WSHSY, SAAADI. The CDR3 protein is CASSASGGRVDTQYF. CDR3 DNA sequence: TGCGCCAGCAGCGCTAGCGGGGGGCGGGTAGATACGCAGTATTTT.

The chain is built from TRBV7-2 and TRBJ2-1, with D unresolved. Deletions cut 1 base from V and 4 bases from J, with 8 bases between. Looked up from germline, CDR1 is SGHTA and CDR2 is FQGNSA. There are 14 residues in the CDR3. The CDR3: CASSLGRQYNEQFF. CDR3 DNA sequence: TGTGCCAGCAGCTTAGGTCGTCAGTACAATGAGCAGTTCTTC.

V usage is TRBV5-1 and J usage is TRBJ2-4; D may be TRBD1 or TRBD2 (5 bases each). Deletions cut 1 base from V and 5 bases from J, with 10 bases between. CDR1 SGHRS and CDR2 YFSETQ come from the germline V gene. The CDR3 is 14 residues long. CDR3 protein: CASSLWQGQNIQYF. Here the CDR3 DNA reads TGCGCCAGCAGCTTGTGGCAGGGACAAAACATTCAGTACTTC. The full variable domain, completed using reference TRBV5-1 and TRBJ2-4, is KAGVTQTPRYLIKTRGQQVTLSCSPISGHRSVSWYQQTPGQGLQFLFEYFSETQRNKGNFPGRFSGRQFSNSRSEMNVSTLELGDSALYLCASSLWQGQNIQYFGAGTRLSVL.

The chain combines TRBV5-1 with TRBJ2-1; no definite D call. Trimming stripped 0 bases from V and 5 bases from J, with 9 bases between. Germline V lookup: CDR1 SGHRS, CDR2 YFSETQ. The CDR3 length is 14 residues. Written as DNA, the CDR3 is TGCGCCAGCAGCTTGGTGGGTAGCCACAATGAGCAGTTCTTC. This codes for CASSLVGSHNEQFF.